This T cell receptor beta chain was found in a study of blood T cells in healthy people across ages (dated by TCRdb to 2015 to 2017). Regarding the research as a whole: In model experiments, template switching captured about one uniquely barcoded TCR beta cDNA molecule for every two T cells. Four age groups were formed from the donors: young (average approximately 15 years), middle-aged (approximately 39), aged (more than 55) and long-lived (more than 75). To track age-related changes in TCR beta repertoire diversity, the study relied on deep sequencing normalized with unique cDNA molecular identifiers. Donors of different ages were randomly distributed across sequencing lanes to avoid experimental bias. Two additional independent replicas of 1 million unique cDNA reads from the same blood draw were analyzed for two donors (one aged 18 to 30 and one aged 80 or older). The research as a whole found: The CMV infection status of donors was not known, potentially confounding age-related changes in expanded clonotypes. Total diversity estimates from one million sequenced T cells were considered lower bounds and underestimates. Compared with the aged group, the long-lived group had more naive CD4+ T cells, fewer expanded clones and increased TCR diversity, suggesting age selection. As age increased, observed TCR beta diversity per million T cells dropped in a roughly linear way, and a significant reduction was already evident by age about 40. Since profiling was done on bulk unsorted PBMCs, naive and antigen-experienced compartments could not be conclusively compared. The percentage of naive T cells measured by flow cytometry correlated strongly with observed TCR beta diversity.

The donors were roughly 39 Caucasian individuals from Russia, aged roughly 6 to 100 years, who were systemically healthy. Each donor gave about 9.7 milliliters of peripheral blood, drawn into EDTA-treated Vacutainer tubes. Ficoll-Paque density-gradient centrifugation was used to isolate PBMCs, with at least 6 million obtained per sample. Total RNA was extracted from PBMCs with Trizol reagent, with at least 5.5 micrograms obtained per sample. For every donor, an aliquot of PBMCs went through flow cytometry to measure the percentages of naive CD45RAhigh/CD27high T cells. Library method: 5' RACE. Sequenced on an Illumina HiSeq 2500. The second PCR ran for roughly 7 to 12 cycles and used a J-beta primer mix along with a sample-barcoded 5' primer. A unique molecular identifier was introduced onto each TCR beta cDNA molecule by a template-switch 5' adaptor carrying 12 random nucleotides. Each sample yielded at least 2.5 million CDR3-containing paired-end reads. First-strand cDNA was synthesized from all RNA with the Mint cDNA synthesis kit, primed by a TRBC-specific oligonucleotide. Following uracil-DNA glycosylase treatment, a first 18-cycle PCR with universal primers M1SS and BC2_uni_R was performed on all cDNA. Per the source publication's procedure: For normalization, 1 million high-quality reads, each with a distinct molecular identifier, were randomly selected from each sample. Instead of being binned into consensus sequences, reads with shared molecular identifiers were discarded. CDR3 identification, clonotype clustering and error correction used MiTCR with a Q25 quality threshold and the strictest error-elimination algorithm. A nonparametric unseen species model with Euler transformation was used to estimate a lower bound on total TCR beta diversity. The public reads were run again by TCRdb, first through fastp at Q25 and then through MiXCR, and only productive beta chains were kept. Identical CDR3 protein sequences are pooled into one entry, listed with their most common genes and DNA. These V and J calls rely on TCRdb rather than the paper's analysis. This sample has 600,000 to 850,000 distinct CDR3 sequences in its table, and roughly 43% of those were observed once. The top ten clones comprise 20% to 25% of the sample.

This clonotype showed up just a few times. Its antigen is currently not known. Per-nucleotide qualities are absent, and no much larger clonotype sits a single base away. CDR1 and CDR2 were assigned from the germline V gene as SGHTA and FQGNSA. Inclusive of the bounding cysteine and phenylalanine, the CDR3 is 16 residues long. The sequence is cut down to CDR3 DNA, 48 bases in frame from base 1. The junction shows trimming of 5 bases on V and 0 bases on J, plus 16 bases between the germline ends. Source material: blood. This receptor was identified in a woman aged 55-70 years in good health. The receptor chain draws on TRBV7-2 and TRBJ1-1, and TRBD1 may be the D gene, going by 6 matching bases. The nucleotide sequence reads TGTGCCAGCAGCGCCACAGGGTGGGGACTGAACACTGAAGCTTTCTTT. Translated, it gives CASSATGWGLNTEAFF.